The source of this T cell receptor (beta chain) is a study of Graves' ophthalmopathy and Graves' hyperthyroidism. Broader study findings: Most thyroid-expanded clonotypes exceeding 0.001 frequency were also found in blood. With a specificity of around 72% and a sensitivity of about 70%, the model predicted ophthalmopathy progression.

With regard to this clonotype: Its antigen is not known.

CDR3 size: 16 residues. The V end was cut by 4 bases, the J end by 0 bases, with 16 bases between. From germline, CDR1 is SGHRS and CDR2 YFSETQ. Investigators amplified TCR beta CDR3 regions from RNA transcripts. Following a first-round RT-PCR that used HTBI primers, a second-round multiplex PCR was carried out. Via MiXCR, TCRdb re-called the multiplex PCR reads, giving one row per CDR3 protein. The sample carries around 1,200,000 distinct CDR3 sequences, about 35% recorded once. New diagnoses, under 2 months' duration, and ages 18 to 65 characterized the hyperthyroidism patients. The chain links TRBV5-1 to TRBJ1-1; D is possibly TRBD1 (6 bases). The clonotype was recovered from an adult man with Graves' hyperthyroidism. The sample comprised peripheral blood or thyroid tissue (not recorded which). CDR3 sequence (DNA): TGCGCCAGCAGCAGTCACAGGGACGGCATGAACACTGAAGCTTTCTTT. Its translation is CASSSHRDGMNTEAFF.